This is a list of T cell receptor beta chains from one sample in a study of T cell repertoires in cytomegalovirus infection. A single record per CDR3 protein comes from TCRdb applying MiXCR to the reads. This sample has 370,000 or so distinct CDR3 sequences, with about a third found just once. These TCRs' antigens remain unknown. The sample in question was cultured PBMCs, obtained from culture after CMV antigen stimulation. The receptors here all came from a human donor in good health (CMV status not recorded). Some clones in this sample may be carry-over from other donors' samples. Both conserved end residues are part of each CDR3. A D gene is named only where the DNA matches it firmly. Clone size is stated in some rows and not others, as once, few, many or a class when expanded.

NA	few	TRBV4-3	13	TRBJ2-5	TGCGCCAGCAGCCAAGCTAGACAAGAGACCCAGTACTTC	CASSQARQETQYF
NA	few	TRBV7-9	15	TRBJ1-1	TGTGCCAGCAGCTTAGTACAGGGCCATGGCACTGAAGCTTTCTTT	CASSLVQGHGTEAFF
NA	few	TRBV12-3/TRBV12-4	15	TRBJ1-1	TGTGCCAGCAGTTTTATCGAAGGAAAGAACACTGAAGCTTTCTTT	CASSFIEGKNTEAFF
NA	few	TRBV4-3	13	TRBJ2-3	TGCGCCAGCAGCCAAGGGCTGACAGATACGCAGTATTTT	CASSQGLTDTQYF
NA	NA	TRBV6-1	13	TRBJ2-2	TGTGCCAGCAGTGTTTCAAGAACCGGGGAGCTGTTTTTT	CASSVSRTGELFF
NA	few	TRBV27	14	TRBJ2-3	TGTGCCAGCAGTTCCTCAGGGATCACAGATACGCAGTATTTT	CASSSSGITDTQYF
NA	NA	TRBV24-1	15	TRBJ2-3	TGTGCCACCAGTGACCGACAGGACAGCACAGATACGCAGTATTTT	CATSDRQDSTDTQYF
NA	few	TRBV5-4	14	TRBJ1-1	TGTGCCAGCAGCCCGGAGGTCAATGCGGAGGGAGCTTTCTTT	CASSPEVNAEGAFF
NA	few	TRBV7-2	12	TRBJ2-2	TGTGCCAGCAGCTTTTGGACCGGGGAGCTGTTTTTT	CASSFWTGELFF
TRBD1	NA	TRBV7-9	15	TRBJ1-1	TGTGCCAGCAGCTTCGTGACAGGGGAGAACACTGAAGCTTTCTTT	CASSFVTGENTEAFF
NA	NA	TRBV7-3	15	TRBJ2-5	TGTGCCAGCAGCTTAACTAGCGCCACGGGGGAGACCCAGTACTTC	CASSLTSATGETQYF
NA	few	TRBV18	16	TRBJ2-1	TGTGCCAGCTCACAAAAGCGGCCCGGGGCCTACAATGAGCAGTTCTTC	CASSQKRPGAYNEQFF
NA	NA	TRBV5-1	13	TRBJ1-2	TGCGCCAGCGGCAGGTCTTCTAACTATGGCTACACCTTC	CASGRSSNYGYTF
NA	many	TRBV7-2	16	TRBJ2-3	TGTGCCAGCAGCTTAGCTCCGGTCCATGGCACAGATACGCAGTATTTT	CASSLAPVHGTDTQYF
NA	NA	TRBV7-2	11	TRBJ2-3	TGTGCCAGCGGGGTTGGGGATACGCAGTATTTT	CASGVGDTQYF
TRBD2	NA	TRBV9	15	TRBJ2-7	TGTGCCAGCAGCGTAGGGTCTAGCGGGAGCTCCGAGCAGTACTTC	CASSVGSSGSSEQYF
NA	NA	TRBV4-1	16	TRBJ2-1	TGCGCCAGCAGCCAAGAAGGAGTCGTCACTTACAATGAGCAGTTCTTC	CASSQEGVVTYNEQFF
TRBD2	few	TRBV11-2	19	TRBJ2-5	TGTGCCAGCAGCTTAGGCCGGGGTAGCGGGATTGCAAAAGGAGAGACCCAGTACTTC	CASSLGRGSGIAKGETQYF
NA	many	TRBV7-9	14	TRBJ2-2	TGTGCCAGCAGCCCCTCAGTGGCGGCCGGGGAGCTGTTTTTT	CASSPSVAAGELFF
NA	NA	TRBV29-1	13	TRBJ2-5	TGCAGCGCACAGCAGGGTACCTGGGAGACCCAGTACTTC	CSAQQGTWETQYF
NA	many	TRBV7-2	14	TRBJ2-7	TGTGCCAGCAGCTTAGCGGAGGGCGGGTACGAGCAGTACTTC	CASSLAEGGYEQYF
NA	once	TRBV23-1	12	TRBJ2-5	TGCGCCAGCAGTCAATTTCAAGAGACCCAGTACTTC	CASSQFQETQYF
TRBD2	NA	TRBV10-3	17	TRBJ2-1	TGTGCCATCAGTGAGCAGGCTAGCGGGACTTCCTACAATGAGCAGTTCTTC	CAISEQASGTSYNEQFF
NA	few	TRBV7-2	15	TRBJ2-1	TGTGCCAGCAGCTTAGAGTCTGCGGGATACAATGAGCAGTTCTTC	CASSLESAGYNEQFF
NA	few	TRBV7-2	13	TRBJ2-1	TGTGCCAGCAGCTTACGTCGACACAATGAGCAGTTCTTC	CASSLRRHNEQFF